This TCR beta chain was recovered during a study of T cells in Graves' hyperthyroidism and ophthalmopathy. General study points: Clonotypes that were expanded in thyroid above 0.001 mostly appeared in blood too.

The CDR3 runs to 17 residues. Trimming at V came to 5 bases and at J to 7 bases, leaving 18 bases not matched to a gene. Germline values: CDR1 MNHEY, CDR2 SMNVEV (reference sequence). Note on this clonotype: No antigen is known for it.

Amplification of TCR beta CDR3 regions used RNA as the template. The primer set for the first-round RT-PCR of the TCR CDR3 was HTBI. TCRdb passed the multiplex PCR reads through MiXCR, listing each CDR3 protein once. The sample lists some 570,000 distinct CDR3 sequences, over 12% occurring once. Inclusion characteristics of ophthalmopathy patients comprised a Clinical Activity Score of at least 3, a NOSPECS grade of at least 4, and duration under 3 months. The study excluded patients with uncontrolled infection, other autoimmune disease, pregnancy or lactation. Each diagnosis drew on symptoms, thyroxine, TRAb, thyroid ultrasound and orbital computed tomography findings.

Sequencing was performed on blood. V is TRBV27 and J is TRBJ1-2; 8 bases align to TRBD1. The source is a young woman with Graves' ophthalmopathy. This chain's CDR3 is CASSLRGRNLLFSGYTF. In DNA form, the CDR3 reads TGTGCCAGCAGTCTCAGGGGGCGCAATCTTTTATTTAGTGGCTACACCTTC.